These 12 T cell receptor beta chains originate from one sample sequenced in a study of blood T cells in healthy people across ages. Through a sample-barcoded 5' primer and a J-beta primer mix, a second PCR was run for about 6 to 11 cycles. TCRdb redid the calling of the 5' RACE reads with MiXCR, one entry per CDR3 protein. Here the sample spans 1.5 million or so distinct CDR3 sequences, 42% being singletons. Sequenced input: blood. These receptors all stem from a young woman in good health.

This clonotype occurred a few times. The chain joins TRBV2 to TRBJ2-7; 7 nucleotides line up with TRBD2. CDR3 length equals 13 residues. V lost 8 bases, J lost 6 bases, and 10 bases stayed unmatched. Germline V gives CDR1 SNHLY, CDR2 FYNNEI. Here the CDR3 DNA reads TGTGCCAGCCCCGGGACTACCGAAGGCGAGCAGTACTTC. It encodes CASPGTTEGEQYF.

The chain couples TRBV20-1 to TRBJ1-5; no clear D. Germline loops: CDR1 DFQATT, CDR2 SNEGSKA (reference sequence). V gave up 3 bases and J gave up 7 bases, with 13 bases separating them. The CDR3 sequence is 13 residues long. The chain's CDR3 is CSASRVIGQPQHF. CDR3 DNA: TGCAGTGCTAGTAGGGTCATTGGGCAGCCCCAGCATTTT.

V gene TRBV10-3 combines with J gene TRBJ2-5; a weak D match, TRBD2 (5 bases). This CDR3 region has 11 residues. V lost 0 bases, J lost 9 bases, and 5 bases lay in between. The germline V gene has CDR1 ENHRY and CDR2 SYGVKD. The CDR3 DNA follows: TGTGCCATCAGTGAGTCGGACTCCCAGTACTTC. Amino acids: CAISESDSQYF.

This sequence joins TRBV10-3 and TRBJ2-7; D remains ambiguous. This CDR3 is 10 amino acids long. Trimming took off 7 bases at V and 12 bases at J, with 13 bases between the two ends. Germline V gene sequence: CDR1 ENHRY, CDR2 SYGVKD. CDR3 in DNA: TGTGCCATCAATACTCGGGTGGGGTACTTC. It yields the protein CAINTRVGYF.

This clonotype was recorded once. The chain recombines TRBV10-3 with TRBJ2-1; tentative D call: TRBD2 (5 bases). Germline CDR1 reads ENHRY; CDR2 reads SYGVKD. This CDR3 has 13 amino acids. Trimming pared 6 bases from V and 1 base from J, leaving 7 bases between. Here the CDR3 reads CAIRGLSYNEQFF. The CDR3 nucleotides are TGTGCCATCAGAGGACTTTCCTACAATGAGCAGTTCTTC.

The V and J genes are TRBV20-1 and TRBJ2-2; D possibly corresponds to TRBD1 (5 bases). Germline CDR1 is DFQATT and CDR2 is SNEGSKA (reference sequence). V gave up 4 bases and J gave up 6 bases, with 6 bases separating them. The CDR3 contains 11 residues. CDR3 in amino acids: CSAKGAGELFF. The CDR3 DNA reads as TGCAGTGCTAAAGGGGCCGGGGAGCTGTTTTTT.

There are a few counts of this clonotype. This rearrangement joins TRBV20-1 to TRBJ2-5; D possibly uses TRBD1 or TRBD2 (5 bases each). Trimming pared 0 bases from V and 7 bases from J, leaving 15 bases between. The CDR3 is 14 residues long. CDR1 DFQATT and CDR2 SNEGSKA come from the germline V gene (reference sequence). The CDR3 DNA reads TGCAGTGCTAGAGAAAGGGAACAGAGGGGGACCCAGTACTTC. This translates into CSAREREQRGTQYF.

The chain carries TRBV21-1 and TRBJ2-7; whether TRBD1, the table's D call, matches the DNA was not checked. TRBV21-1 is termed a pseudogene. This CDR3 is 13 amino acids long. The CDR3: CASSKSGDLEQYF. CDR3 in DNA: TGTGCCAGCAGCAAATCAGGGGATTTGGAGCAGTACTTC.

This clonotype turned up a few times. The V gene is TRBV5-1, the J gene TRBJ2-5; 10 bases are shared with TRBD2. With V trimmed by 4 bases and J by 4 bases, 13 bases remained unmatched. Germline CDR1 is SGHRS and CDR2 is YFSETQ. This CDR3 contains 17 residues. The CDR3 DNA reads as TGCGCCAGCAGCCCTCACCCTAGCGGGAGTCGTGCAGAGACCCAGTACTTC. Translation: CASSPHPSGSRAETQYF.

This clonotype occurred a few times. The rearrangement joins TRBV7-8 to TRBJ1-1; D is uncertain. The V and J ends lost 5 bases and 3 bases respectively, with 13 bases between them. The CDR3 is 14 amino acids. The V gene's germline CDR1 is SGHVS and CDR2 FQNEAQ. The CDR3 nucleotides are TGTGCCAGCAGCCTACGGCGGGGAGACACTGAAGCTTTCTTT. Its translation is CASSLRRGDTEAFF.

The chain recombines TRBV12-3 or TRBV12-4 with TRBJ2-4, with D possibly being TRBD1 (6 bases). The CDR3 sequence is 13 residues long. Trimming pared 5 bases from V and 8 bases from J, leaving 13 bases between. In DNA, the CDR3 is TGTGCCAGCAGTCGGACAGTGGGGGACATTCAGTACTTC. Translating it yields CASSRTVGDIQYF.

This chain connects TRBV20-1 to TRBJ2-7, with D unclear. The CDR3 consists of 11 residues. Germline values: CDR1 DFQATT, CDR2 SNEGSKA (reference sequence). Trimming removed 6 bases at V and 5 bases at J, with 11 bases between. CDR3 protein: CSASRRDEQYF. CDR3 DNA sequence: TGCAGTGCGTCCCGACGTGACGAGCAGTACTTC.